The following is a T cell receptor beta chain sequence with its context. Other DNA sequences from this sample encode an identical CDR3 as well. This specimen belongs to a study of blood T cell repertoires in COVID-19. In the study's own analysis: From reference gene primer amplification, estimates of nucleated cell counts were derived. Profiling relied on immunoSEQ multiplex PCR, and the TCRdb table lists in-frame clones only, not all of them. V and J calls and clone size follow that table, whereas D and trimming were derived from the DNA. This sample carries 100,000 to 150,000 clones, 60% to 80% of them seen once, and the ten largest clones take less than 2.5%. The CDR3 has 12 amino acids. V lost 3 bases and J lost 7; bases outside the gene matches: 0. Germline V gene sequence: CDR1 SEHNR, CDR2 FQNEAQ (reference sequence).

The chain links TRBV7-9 to TRBJ2-1; 7 bases are a match to TRBD2. The origin of this receptor is a woman in her 70s with acute or convalescent COVID-19. Sequencing was performed on peripheral blood. Here the CDR3 DNA reads TGTGCCAGCAGCTTTAGCGGGAATGAGCAGTTCTTC. Protein product: CASSFSGNEQFF.